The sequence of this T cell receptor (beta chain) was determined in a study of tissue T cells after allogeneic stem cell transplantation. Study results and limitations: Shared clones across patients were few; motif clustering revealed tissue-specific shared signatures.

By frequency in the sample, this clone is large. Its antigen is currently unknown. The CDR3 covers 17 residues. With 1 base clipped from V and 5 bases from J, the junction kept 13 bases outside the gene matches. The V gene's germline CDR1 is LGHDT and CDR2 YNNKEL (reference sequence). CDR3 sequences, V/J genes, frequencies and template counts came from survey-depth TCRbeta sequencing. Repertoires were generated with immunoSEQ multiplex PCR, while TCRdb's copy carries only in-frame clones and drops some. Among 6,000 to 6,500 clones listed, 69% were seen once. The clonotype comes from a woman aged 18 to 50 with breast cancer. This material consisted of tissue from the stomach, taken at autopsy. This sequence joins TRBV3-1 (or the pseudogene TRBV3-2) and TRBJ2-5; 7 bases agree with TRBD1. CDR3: CASSQVRDRAESETQYF. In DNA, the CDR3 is TGTGCCAGCAGCCAAGTTCGAGACAGGGCAGAATCGGAGACCCAGTACTTC.